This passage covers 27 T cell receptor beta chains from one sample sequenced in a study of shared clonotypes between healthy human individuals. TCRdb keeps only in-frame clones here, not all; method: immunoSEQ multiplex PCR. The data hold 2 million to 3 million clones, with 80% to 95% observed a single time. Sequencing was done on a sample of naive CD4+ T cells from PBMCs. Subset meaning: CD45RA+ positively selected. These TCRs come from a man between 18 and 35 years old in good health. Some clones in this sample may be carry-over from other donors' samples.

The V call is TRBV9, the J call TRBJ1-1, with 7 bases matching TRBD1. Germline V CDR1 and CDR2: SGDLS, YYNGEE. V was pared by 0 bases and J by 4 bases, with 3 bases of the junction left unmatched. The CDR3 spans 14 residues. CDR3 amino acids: CASSVGQGITEAFF. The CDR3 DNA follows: TGTGCCAGCAGCGTAGGACAGGGTATCACTGAAGCTTTCTTT.

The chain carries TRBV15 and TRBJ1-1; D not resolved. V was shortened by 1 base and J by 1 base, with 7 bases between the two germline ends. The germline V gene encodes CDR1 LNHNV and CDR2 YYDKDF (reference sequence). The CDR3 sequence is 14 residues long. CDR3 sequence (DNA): TGTGCCACCAGCAGAGGGGCAGGGAACACTGAAGCTTTCTTT. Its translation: CATSRGAGNTEAFF.

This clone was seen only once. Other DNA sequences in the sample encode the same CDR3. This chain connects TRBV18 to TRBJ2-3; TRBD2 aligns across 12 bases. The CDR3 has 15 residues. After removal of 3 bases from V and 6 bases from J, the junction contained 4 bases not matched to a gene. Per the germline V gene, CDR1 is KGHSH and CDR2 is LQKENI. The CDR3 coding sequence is TGTGCCAGCTCACCCGGGACTAGCGGGCGGGATACGCAGTATTTT. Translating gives CASSPGTSGRDTQYF.

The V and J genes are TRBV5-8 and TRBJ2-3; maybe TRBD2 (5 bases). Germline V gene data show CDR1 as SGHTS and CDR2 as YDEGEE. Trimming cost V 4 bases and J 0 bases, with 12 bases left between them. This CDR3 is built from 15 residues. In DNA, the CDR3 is TGTGCCAGCAGCCCCGGGATTCATAGCACAGATACGCAGTATTTT. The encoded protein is CASSPGIHSTDTQYF.

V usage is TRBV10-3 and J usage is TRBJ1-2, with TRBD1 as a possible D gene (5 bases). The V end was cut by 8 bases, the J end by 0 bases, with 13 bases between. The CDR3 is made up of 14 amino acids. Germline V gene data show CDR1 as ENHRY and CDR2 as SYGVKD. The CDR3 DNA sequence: TGTGCCATCTCCCTTGGGGGGGCTAACTATGGCTACACCTTC. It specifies CAISLGGANYGYTF.

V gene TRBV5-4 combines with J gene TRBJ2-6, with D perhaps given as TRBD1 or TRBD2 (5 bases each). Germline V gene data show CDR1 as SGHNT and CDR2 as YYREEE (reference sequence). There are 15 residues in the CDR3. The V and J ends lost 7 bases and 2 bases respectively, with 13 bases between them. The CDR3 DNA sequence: TGTGCCAGCTGCCCTAGGGGAGCTGGGGCCAACGTCCTGACTTTC. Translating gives CASCPRGAGANVLTF.

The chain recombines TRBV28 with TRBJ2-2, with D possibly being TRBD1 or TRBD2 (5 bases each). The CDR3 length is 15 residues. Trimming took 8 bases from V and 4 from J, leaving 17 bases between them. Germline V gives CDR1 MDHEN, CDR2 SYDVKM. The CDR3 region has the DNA TGTGCCAGCGGATCCGGGACCCTGGGCACCGGGGAGCTGTTTTTT. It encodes CASGSGTLGTGELFF.

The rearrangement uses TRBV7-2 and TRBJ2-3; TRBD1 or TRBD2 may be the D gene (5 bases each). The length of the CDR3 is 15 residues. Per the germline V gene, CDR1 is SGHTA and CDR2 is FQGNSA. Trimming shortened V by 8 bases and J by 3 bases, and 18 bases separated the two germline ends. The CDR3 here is CASRNPGQATDTQYF. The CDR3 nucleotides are TGTGCCAGCCGTAATCCGGGGCAGGCGACAGATACGCAGTATTTT. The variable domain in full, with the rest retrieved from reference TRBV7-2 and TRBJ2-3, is GAGVSQSPSNKVTEKGKDVELRCDPISGHTALYWYRQSLGQGLEFLIYFQGNSAPDKSGLPSDRFSAERTGGSVSTLTIQRTQQEDSAVYLCASRNPGQATDTQYFGPGTRLTVL.

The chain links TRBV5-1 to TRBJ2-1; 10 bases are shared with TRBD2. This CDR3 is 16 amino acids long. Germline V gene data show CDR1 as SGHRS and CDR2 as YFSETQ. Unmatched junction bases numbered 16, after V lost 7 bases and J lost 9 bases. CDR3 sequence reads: CASFPNAGTSAGEQFF. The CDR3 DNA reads TGCGCCAGCTTCCCCAATGCCGGGACTAGCGCGGGTGAGCAGTTCTTC.

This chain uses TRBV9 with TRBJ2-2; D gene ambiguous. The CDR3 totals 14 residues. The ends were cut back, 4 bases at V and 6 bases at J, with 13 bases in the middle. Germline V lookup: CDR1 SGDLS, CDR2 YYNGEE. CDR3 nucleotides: TGTGCCAGCAGCTCCCGGGTCGCGTCCGGGGAGCTGTTTTTT. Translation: CASSSRVASGELFF.

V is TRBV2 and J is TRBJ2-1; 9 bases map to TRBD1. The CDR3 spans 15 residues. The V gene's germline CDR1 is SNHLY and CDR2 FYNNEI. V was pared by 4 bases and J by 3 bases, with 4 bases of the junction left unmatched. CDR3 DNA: TGTGCCAGCAGTGCGGGACAGGGTTTCTACAATGAGCAGTTCTTC. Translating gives CASSAGQGFYNEQFF. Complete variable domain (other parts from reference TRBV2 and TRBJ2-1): EPEVTQTPSHQVTQMGQEVILRCVPISNHLYFYWYRQILGQKVEFLVSFYNNEISEKSEIFDDQFSVERPDGSNFTLKIRSTKLEDSAMYFCASSAGQGFYNEQFFGPGTRLTVL.

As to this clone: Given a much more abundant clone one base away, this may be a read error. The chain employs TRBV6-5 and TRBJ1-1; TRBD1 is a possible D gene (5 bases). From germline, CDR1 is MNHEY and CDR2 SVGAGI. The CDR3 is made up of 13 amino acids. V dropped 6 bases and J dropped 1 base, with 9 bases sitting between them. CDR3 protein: CASSVRGNTEAFF. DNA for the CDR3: TGTGCCAGCAGCGTAAGGGGGAACACTGAAGCTTTCTTT.

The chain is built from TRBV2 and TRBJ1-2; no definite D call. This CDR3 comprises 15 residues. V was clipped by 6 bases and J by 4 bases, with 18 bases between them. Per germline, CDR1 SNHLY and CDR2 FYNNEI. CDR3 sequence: CASRLRGGQGYGYTF. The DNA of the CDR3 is TGTGCCAGCAGGCTACGAGGCGGGCAAGGCTATGGCTACACCTTC.

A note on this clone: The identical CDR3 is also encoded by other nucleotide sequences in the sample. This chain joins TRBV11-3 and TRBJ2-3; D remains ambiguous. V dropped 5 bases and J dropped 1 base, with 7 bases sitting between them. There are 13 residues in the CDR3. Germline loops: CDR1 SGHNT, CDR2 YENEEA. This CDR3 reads CASSLRGTDTQYF. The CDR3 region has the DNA TGTGCCAGCAGCCTCCGGGGCACAGATACGCAGTATTTT. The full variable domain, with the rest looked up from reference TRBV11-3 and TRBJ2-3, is EAGVVQSPRYKIIEKKQPVAFWCNPISGHNTLYWYLQNLGQGPELLIRYENEEAVDDSQLPKDRFSAERLKGVDSTLKIQPAELGDSAVYLCASSLRGTDTQYFGPGTRLTVL.

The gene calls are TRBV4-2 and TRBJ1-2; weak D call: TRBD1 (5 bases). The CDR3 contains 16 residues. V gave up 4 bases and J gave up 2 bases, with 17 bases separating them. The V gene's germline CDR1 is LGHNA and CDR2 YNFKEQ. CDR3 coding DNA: TGTGCCAGCAGCCCAGCCGGAGCCGGGACCAACTATGGCTACACCTTC. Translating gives CASSPAGAGTNYGYTF.

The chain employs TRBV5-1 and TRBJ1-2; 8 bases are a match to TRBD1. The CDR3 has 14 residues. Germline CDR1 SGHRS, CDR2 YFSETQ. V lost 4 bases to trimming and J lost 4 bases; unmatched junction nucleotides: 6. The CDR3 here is CASSRGQESYGYTF. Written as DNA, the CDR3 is TGCGCCAGCAGCCGGGGACAGGAGAGCTATGGCTACACCTTC.

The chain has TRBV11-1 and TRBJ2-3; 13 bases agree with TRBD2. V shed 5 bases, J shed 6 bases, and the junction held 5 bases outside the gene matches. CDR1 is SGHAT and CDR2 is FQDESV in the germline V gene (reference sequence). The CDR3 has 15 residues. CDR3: CASSLGLAGVDTQYF. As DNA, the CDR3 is TGTGCCAGCAGCCTTGGACTAGCGGGAGTGGATACGCAGTATTTT.

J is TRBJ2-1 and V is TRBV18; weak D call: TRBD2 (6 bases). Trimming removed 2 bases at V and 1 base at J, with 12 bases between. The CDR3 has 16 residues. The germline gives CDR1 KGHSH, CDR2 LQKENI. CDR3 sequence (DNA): TGTGCCAGCTCACCATTCCGGGAGCTATCCTACAATGAGCAGTTCTTC. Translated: CASSPFRELSYNEQFF.

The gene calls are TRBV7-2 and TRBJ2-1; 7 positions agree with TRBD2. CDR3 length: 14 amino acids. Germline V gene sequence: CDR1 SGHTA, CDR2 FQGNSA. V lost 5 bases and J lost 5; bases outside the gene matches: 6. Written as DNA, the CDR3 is TGTGCCAGCAGCGTAGGACTAGGGGACAATGAGCAGTTCTTC. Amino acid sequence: CASSVGLGDNEQFF.

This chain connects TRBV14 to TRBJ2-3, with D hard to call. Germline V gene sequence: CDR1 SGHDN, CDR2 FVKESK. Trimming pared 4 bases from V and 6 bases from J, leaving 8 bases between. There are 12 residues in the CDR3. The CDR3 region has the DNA TGTGCCAGCAGCCGCACGTGGGATACGCAGTATTTT. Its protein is CASSRTWDTQYF.

Written as DNA, the CDR3 is TGTGCCAGCAGCCTGCGGCAGGTAGCTATCGAGCAGTACTTC. Its translation is CASSLRQVAIEQYF. The chain carries TRBV6-5 and TRBJ2-7; D remains ambiguous. The germline V gene encodes CDR1 MNHEY and CDR2 SVGAGI. CDR3 length equals 14 residues. Trimming pared 6 bases from V and 6 bases from J, leaving 18 bases between.

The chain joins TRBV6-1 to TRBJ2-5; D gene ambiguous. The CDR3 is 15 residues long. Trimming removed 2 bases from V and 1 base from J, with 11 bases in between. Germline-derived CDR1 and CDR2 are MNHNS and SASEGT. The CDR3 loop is CASSEFGRPQETQYF. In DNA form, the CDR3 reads TGTGCCAGCAGTGAATTCGGACGGCCCCAAGAGACCCAGTACTTC.

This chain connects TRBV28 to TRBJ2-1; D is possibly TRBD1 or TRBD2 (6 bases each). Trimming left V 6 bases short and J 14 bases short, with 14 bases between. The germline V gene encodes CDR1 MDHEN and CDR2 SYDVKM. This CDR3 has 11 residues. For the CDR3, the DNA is TGTGCCAGCAGCGATGGACAGCGGGAGTTCTTC. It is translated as CASSDGQREFF.

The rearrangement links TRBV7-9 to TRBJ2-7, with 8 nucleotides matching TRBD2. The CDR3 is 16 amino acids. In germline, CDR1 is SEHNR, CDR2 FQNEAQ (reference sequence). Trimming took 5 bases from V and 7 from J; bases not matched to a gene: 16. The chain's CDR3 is CASSPWGREEFREQYF. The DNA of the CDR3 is TGTGCCAGCAGCCCATGGGGGCGGGAGGAATTTAGGGAGCAGTACTTC.

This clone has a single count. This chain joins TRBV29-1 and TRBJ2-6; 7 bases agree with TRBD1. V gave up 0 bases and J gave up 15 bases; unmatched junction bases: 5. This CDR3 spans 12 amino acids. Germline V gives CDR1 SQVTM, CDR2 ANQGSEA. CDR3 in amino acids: CSVEETGSGLTF. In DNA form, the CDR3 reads TGCAGCGTTGAAGAGACAGGGAGTGGCCTGACTTTC.

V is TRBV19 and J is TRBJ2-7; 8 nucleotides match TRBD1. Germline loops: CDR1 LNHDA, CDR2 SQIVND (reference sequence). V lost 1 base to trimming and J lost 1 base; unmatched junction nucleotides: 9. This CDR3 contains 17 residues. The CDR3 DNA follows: TGTGCCAGTAGTATAGCCAGGGGGCAGGGGGAATCCTACGAGCAGTACTTC. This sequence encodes CASSIARGQGESYEQYF.

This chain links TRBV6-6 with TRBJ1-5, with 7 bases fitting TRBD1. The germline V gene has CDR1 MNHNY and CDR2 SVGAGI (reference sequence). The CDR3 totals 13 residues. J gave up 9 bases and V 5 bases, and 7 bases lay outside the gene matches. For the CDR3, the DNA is TGTGCCAGCAGTGGACAGGTCGCGGGGCCCCAGCATTTT. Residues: CASSGQVAGPQHF.